These T cell receptor beta chains were read from a single sample in a study of Ad26.COV2.S vaccination and SARS-CoV-2 variants. TCRdb's table, derived via immunoSEQ multiplex PCR, lists solely in-frame clones and lacks some. The profile shows approximately 420,000 clones, roughly 90% of them singletons. This sample comprised peripheral blood, obtained in a trial of Ad26.COV2.S vaccine versus placebo. These receptors were taken from a person between 18 and 59 years old who received the Ad26.COV2.S COVID-19 vaccine or a placebo. The CDR3 runs from the conserved cysteine through the conserved F or W. The D gene is left open where the match is weak. Clone size, where shown, is once, few, many, or a class for clones that have expanded.

>TRBD1|-|TRBV7-2|TRBJ1-4
CASSTTGAPSEKLFF
TGTGCCAGCAGCACGACAGGGGCCCCGAGTGAAAAACTGTTTTTT
>-|-|TRBV7-9|TRBJ2-3
CASSLGLSTDTQYF
TGTGCCAGCAGCTTAGGGCTGAGCACAGATACGCAGTATTTT
>-|-|TRBV5-4|TRBJ1-3
CASSPGVPGNTIYF
TGTGCCAGCAGCCCTGGGGTTCCTGGAAACACCATATATTTT
>-|-|TRBV3-1/TRBV3-2|TRBJ2-7
CASSPSPGSYEQYF
TGTGCCAGCAGCCCCTCCCCGGGGAGCTACGAGCAGTACTTC
>TRBD2|-|TRBV30|TRBJ2-5
CAQGASGWYQETQYF
TGTGCCCAGGGAGCTAGCGGGTGGTACCAAGAGACCCAGTACTTC
>-|-|TRBV6-6|TRBJ2-7
CASSPGTVYEQYF
TGTGCCAGCAGTCCCGGGACCGTCTACGAGCAGTACTTC
>TRBD2|-|TRBV5-6|TRBJ2-5
CASSQTRGGTQYF
TGTGCCAGCAGCCAAACCCGCGGGGGGACCCAGTACTTC
>TRBD1|-|TRBV19|TRBJ1-5
CASSIRQGVDQPQHF
TGTGCCAGTAGTATCAGACAGGGAGTTGACCAGCCCCAGCATTTT
>TRBD1|-|TRBV6-2/TRBV6-3|TRBJ1-2
CASSYAGGEIYGYTF
TGTGCCAGCAGTTACGCAGGGGGCGAGATCTATGGCTACACCTTC
>-|-|TRBV28|TRBJ1-2
CASSPGQGRGYTF
TGTGCCAGCAGCCCGGGGCAGGGGCGCGGCTACACCTTC
>-|-|TRBV14|TRBJ2-7
CASSQTFQAEQYF
TGTGCCAGCAGCCAAACCTTCCAAGCGGAGCAGTACTTC
>-|-|TRBV5-1|TRBJ2-7
CASSFSQGDEQYF
TGCGCCAGCAGCTTCAGTCAAGGAGACGAGCAGTACTTC
>TRBD2|-|TRBV9|TRBJ2-7
CASSSQGLGGFYEQYF
TGTGCCAGCAGCTCACAAGGACTCGGGGGGTTCTACGAGCAGTACTTC
>TRBD1|-|TRBV28|TRBJ1-6
CASSPRGTGSPLHF
TGTGCCAGCAGTCCCCGAGGGACAGGTTCACCCCTCCACTTT
>-|few|TRBV5-1|TRBJ2-3
CASSRDNTDTQYF
TGCGCCAGCAGTCGGGACAACACAGATACGCAGTATTTT
>-|-|TRBV5-5|TRBJ1-1
CASSELPGPYTEAFF
TGTGCCAGCTCGGAACTTCCGGGCCCTTACACTGAAGCTTTCTTT
>TRBD2|-|TRBV7-3|TRBJ2-2
CASSFSGGNTGELFF
TGTGCCAGCAGCTTTAGCGGGGGGAACACCGGGGAGCTGTTTTTT
>TRBD1|-|TRBV18|TRBJ2-5
CASSDWDSSSVETQYF
TGTGCCAGCTCAGATTGGGACAGTTCGTCGGTAGAGACCCAGTACTTC
>-|-|TRBV4-3|TRBJ2-1
CASSRFSRGEYNEQFF
TGCGCCAGCAGCCGATTTTCTAGGGGAGAATACAATGAGCAGTTCTTC
>-|-|TRBV28|TRBJ1-2
CASSFRGVDYGYTF
TGTGCCAGCAGTTTTCGCGGGGTGGACTATGGCTACACCTTC
>-|few|TRBV9|TRBJ1-2
CASSEGLGTSNYGYTF
TGTGCCAGCAGCGAGGGCTTAGGAACGTCTAACTATGGCTACACCTTC
>-|-|TRBV13|TRBJ2-6
CASSLKGAYGSGANVLTF
TGTGCCAGCAGCTTAAAAGGGGCGTACGGCTCTGGGGCCAACGTCCTGACTTTC
>-|-|TRBV15|TRBJ1-4
CATSYREKLFF
TGTGCCACCAGCTACAGGGAAAAACTGTTTTTT
>TRBD1|-|TRBV7-2|TRBJ1-6
CASRTGTGFSPLHF
TGTGCCAGCAGGACCGGGACAGGGTTTTCACCCCTCCACTTT
>-|-|TRBV6-2/TRBV6-3|TRBJ2-7
CASSRRQVGEQYF
TGTGCCAGCAGTCGAAGACAGGTAGGGGAGCAGTACTTC
>-|-|TRBV12-3/TRBV12-4|TRBJ2-7
CASNSGWGYEQYF
TGTGCCAGCAATTCAGGGTGGGGTTACGAGCAGTACTTC
>-|-|TRBV6-2/TRBV6-3|TRBJ2-7
CASSRSYAVREQYF
TGTGCCAGCAGTCGTAGTTACGCTGTGAGAGAGCAGTACTTC
>-|-|TRBV9|TRBJ2-6
CASSARDSLYSGANVLTF
TGTGCCAGCAGCGCGCGGGACAGTCTTTATTCTGGGGCCAACGTCCTGACTTTC
>TRBD2|-|TRBV2|TRBJ2-3
CASSQGLAGTGTDTQYF
TGTGCCAGCAGTCAAGGACTAGCGGGGACTGGCACAGATACGCAGTATTTT
>-|-|TRBV5-1|TRBJ1-4
CASSLESSVNEKLFF
TGCGCCAGCAGCTTGGAGTCGTCGGTTAATGAAAAACTGTTTTTT
>-|-|TRBV5-6|TRBJ2-7
CASSLSPYSSYEQYF
TGTGCCAGCAGCTTGAGTCCGTACAGTTCCTACGAGCAGTACTTC
>TRBD2|-|TRBV9|TRBJ2-3
CASSVEGRGADTQYF
TGTGCCAGCAGCGTGGAAGGGAGGGGAGCAGATACGCAGTATTTT
>-|-|TRBV19|TRBJ1-1
CASSISRNTEAFF
TGTGCCAGTAGTATATCCAGGAACACTGAAGCTTTCTTT
>-|once|TRBV28|TRBJ1-5
CASSLIALGQYNQPQHF
TGTGCCAGCAGTTTGATAGCTCTCGGACAGTACAATCAGCCCCAGCATTTT
>TRBD1|-|TRBV28|TRBJ1-4
CASRPTGGNEKLFF
TGTGCCAGCAGACCGACAGGGGGCAATGAAAAACTGTTTTTT
>-|-|TRBV28|TRBJ2-4
CASSLLGEAKNIQYF
TGTGCCAGCAGTTTGTTAGGGGAGGCCAAAAACATTCAGTACTTC
>-|-|TRBV14|TRBJ1-4
CASSQEGPLFQGGKLFF
TGTGCCAGCAGCCAAGAAGGGCCCCTCTTCCAGGGAGGGAAACTGTTTTTT
>-|-|TRBV3-1/TRBV3-2|TRBJ2-5
CASSQGLGKRETQYF
TGTGCCAGCAGCCAAGGGCTAGGGAAGAGGGAGACCCAGTACTTC
>-|-|TRBV2|TRBJ1-4
CATRAESEKLFF
TGTGCCACCAGGGCGGAATCAGAAAAACTGTTTTTT
>-|-|TRBV5-3|TRBJ1-1
CARSLGTGASSSTEAFF
TGTGCCAGAAGCTTAGGTACGGGGGCCTCTAGTTCTACTGAAGCTTTCTTT
>-|-|TRBV2|TRBJ1-5
CASMGEGRQPQHF
TGTGCCAGCATGGGGGAGGGGAGGCAGCCCCAGCATTTT
>-|-|TRBV19|TRBJ1-1
CASSFGTNKAFF
TGTGCCAGTAGTTTCGGGACGAATAAAGCTTTCTTT
>-|-|TRBV5-6|TRBJ1-5
CASSLLGAGNQPQHF
TGTGCCAGCAGCTTGCTGGGCGCGGGCAATCAGCCCCAGCATTTT
>TRBD1|-|TRBV28|TRBJ2-1
CASSSDRFSFF
TGTGCCAGCAGTTCGGACAGGTTCTCGTTCTTC
>-|-|TRBV7-3|TRBJ2-1
CASSPTRGDEQFF
TGTGCCAGCAGCCCCACGAGGGGGGATGAGCAGTTCTTC
>-|-|TRBV2|TRBJ2-2
CASSSLGQGTGELFF
TGTGCCAGCAGCTCTTTGGGCCAGGGCACCGGGGAGCTGTTTTTT
>-|-|TRBV7-8|TRBJ1-5
CASSFEKGNSNQPQHF
TGTGCCAGCAGCTTTGAGAAGGGGAATAGCAATCAGCCCCAGCATTTT
>-|-|TRBV15|TRBJ1-4
CATSRRQLEKLFF
TGTGCCACCAGCAGACGACAGTTGGAAAAACTGTTTTTT
>TRBD1|-|TRBV27|TRBJ1-2
CASSARGDGYTF
TGTGCCAGCAGCGCCAGGGGGGATGGCTACACCTTC
>-|-|TRBV29-1|TRBJ1-2
CSVGPLNYTF
TGCAGCGTTGGACCGCTCAACTACACCTTC
>-|-|TRBV3-1/TRBV3-2|TRBJ1-4
CASSLLHGGNEKLFF
TGTGCCAGCAGCCTCCTCCACGGAGGTAATGAAAAACTGTTTTTT
>-|few|TRBV28|TRBJ1-3
CASSLLPSRVGGNTIYF
TGTGCCAGCAGTTTATTGCCTTCGCGGGTCGGCGGAAACACCATATATTTT
>TRBD1|-|TRBV30|TRBJ1-1
CAWSVLNRGGTEAFF
TGTGCCTGGAGTGTACTTAACAGGGGAGGCACTGAAGCTTTCTTT
>TRBD1|-|TRBV11-2|TRBJ2-7
CASSPRGQGLYEQYF
TGTGCCAGCAGCCCTCGGGGACAGGGGCTTTACGAGCAGTACTTC
>-|-|TRBV6-5|TRBJ2-7
CASRGQHRSYEQYF
TGTGCCAGCAGGGGGCAACACAGGAGCTACGAGCAGTACTTC
>TRBD1|-|TRBV20-1|TRBJ1-3
CSASRGQALYSGNTIYF
TGCAGTGCTAGTAGGGGACAGGCCTTATACTCTGGAAACACCATATATTTT
>TRBD1|-|TRBV19|TRBJ2-7
CASGDRDYEQYF
TGTGCCAGTGGGGACAGGGACTACGAGCAGTACTTC
>TRBD1|-|TRBV30|TRBJ2-5
CAWSVLNRGLGETQYF
TGTGCCTGGAGTGTATTAAACAGGGGGCTTGGTGAGACCCAGTACTTC
>TRBD1|-|TRBV28|TRBJ2-7
CASIPPGQGREQYF
TGTGCCAGCATCCCTCCGGGACAGGGTAGGGAGCAGTACTTC